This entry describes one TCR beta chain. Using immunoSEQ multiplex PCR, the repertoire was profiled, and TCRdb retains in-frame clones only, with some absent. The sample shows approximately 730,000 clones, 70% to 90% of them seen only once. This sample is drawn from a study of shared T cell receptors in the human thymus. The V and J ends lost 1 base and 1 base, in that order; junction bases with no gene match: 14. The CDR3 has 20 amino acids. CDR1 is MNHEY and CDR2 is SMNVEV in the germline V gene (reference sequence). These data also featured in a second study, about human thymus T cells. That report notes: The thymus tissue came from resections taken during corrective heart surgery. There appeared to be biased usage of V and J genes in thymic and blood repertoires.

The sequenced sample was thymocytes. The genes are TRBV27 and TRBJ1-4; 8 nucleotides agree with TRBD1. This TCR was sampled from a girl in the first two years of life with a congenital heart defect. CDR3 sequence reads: CASSLYSIRDRRVTNEKLFF. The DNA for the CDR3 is TGTGCCAGCAGTTTATATTCCATCCGGGACAGGAGGGTAACTAATGAAAAACTGTTTTTT.